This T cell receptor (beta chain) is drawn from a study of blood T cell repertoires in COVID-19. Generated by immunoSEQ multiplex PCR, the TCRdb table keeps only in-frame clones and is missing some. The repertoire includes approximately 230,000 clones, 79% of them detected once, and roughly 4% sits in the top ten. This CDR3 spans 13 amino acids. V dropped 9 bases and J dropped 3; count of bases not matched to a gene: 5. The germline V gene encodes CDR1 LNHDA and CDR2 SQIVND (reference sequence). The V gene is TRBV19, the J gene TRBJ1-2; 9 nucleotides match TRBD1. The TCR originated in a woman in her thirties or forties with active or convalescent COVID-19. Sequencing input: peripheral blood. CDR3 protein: CASSDRGDYGYTF. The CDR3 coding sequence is TGTGCCAGCTCGGACAGGGGAGACTATGGCTACACCTTC.